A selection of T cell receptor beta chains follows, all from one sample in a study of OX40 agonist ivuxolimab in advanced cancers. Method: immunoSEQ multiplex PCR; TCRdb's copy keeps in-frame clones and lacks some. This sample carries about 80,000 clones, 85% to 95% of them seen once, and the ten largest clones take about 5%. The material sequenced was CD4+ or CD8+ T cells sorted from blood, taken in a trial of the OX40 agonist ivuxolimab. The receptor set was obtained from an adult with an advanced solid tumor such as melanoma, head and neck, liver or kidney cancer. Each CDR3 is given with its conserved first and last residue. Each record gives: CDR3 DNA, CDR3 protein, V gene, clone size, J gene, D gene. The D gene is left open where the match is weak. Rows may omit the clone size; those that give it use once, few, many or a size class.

DNA: TGTGCCAGCTCACCGCAGGAGACCCAGGTATACCAAGAGACCCAGTACTTC
CDR3: CASSPQETQVYQETQYF
V: TRBV18
size: once
J: TRBJ2-5
D: NA

DNA: TGCGCCAGCAGCCAAGATCGAGGGAGCTCCTACAATGAGCAGTTCTTC
CDR3: CASSQDRGSSYNEQFF
V: TRBV4-1
size: NA
J: TRBJ2-1
D: NA

DNA: TGTGCCAGCAGCCTCCGTCTAGCGGGAGTGGATACGCAGTATTTT
CDR3: CASSLRLAGVDTQYF
V: TRBV7-3
size: NA
J: TRBJ2-3
D: TRBD2

DNA: TGTGCCAGCAGCGCCTTGGGCACAGATACGCAGTATTTT
CDR3: CASSALGTDTQYF
V: TRBV11-2
size: NA
J: TRBJ2-3
D: NA

DNA: TGTGCCAGCAGCTCAACCTCCACAGGGAATAACGCAGATACGCAGTATTTT
CDR3: CASSSTSTGNNADTQYF
V: TRBV7-2
size: NA
J: TRBJ2-3
D: NA

DNA: TGTGCCAGCAGCTTAGTTGCTGGAAACACCATATATTTT
CDR3: CASSLVAGNTIYF
V: TRBV7-2
size: NA
J: TRBJ1-3
D: NA

DNA: TGTGCCAGCTCACCAACGGCAGATAGCAATCAGCCCCAGCATTTT
CDR3: CASSPTADSNQPQHF
V: TRBV18
size: NA
J: TRBJ1-5
D: NA

DNA: TGTGCCAGCAGTATTAGGGGACGGAACACTGAAGCTTTCTTT
CDR3: CASSIRGRNTEAFF
V: TRBV6-1
size: NA
J: TRBJ1-1
D: NA

DNA: TGTGCCAGCAGCTTAGTCCCGGGACAGGGAACCCAGCCCCAGCATTTT
CDR3: CASSLVPGQGTQPQHF
V: TRBV5-5
size: NA
J: TRBJ1-5
D: TRBD1

DNA: TGTGCCAGCAGCTTAGGGCAGGGACGCGGCTACACCTTC
CDR3: CASSLGQGRGYTF
V: TRBV11-1
size: NA
J: TRBJ1-2
D: NA

DNA: TGTGCCAGTCGCCAGGGAGGGAACTACGAGCAGTACTTC
CDR3: CASRQGGNYEQYF
V: TRBV19
size: NA
J: TRBJ2-7
D: TRBD2

DNA: TGTGCCAGCATCCCTCAGGGGAACAGGGGCTGGGAGACCCAGTACTTC
CDR3: CASIPQGNRGWETQYF
V: TRBV7-2
size: NA
J: TRBJ2-5
D: TRBD1

DNA: TGTGCCAGCAGCTTAGAGGGACAGACAAGAGCCTCAGTCTATAATTCACCCCTCCACTTT
CDR3: CASSLEGQTRASVYNSPLHF
V: TRBV11-2
size: once
J: TRBJ1-6
D: TRBD1

DNA: TGTGCCAGCAGTCGGACTAGCGGTAATTACGAGCAGTACTTC
CDR3: CASSRTSGNYEQYF
V: TRBV6-6
size: NA
J: TRBJ2-7
D: TRBD2

DNA: TGTGCCATCAGTGAGTCGAAGGGACAGGGAGTAACTGAAGCTTTCTTT
CDR3: CAISESKGQGVTEAFF
V: TRBV10-3
size: NA
J: TRBJ1-1
D: TRBD1

DNA: TGTGCCAGTAGTACCTCCGGGTGGACTGAAGCTTTCTTT
CDR3: CASSTSGWTEAFF
V: TRBV19
size: NA
J: TRBJ1-1
D: NA

DNA: TGTGCCAGCAGTTTATTTGCAAATCACAATGAGCAGTTCTTC
CDR3: CASSLFANHNEQFF
V: TRBV27
size: NA
J: TRBJ2-1
D: NA

DNA: TGTGCCAGAAGGGATGGACTAGCGGGACGTAACGGGGAGCTGTTTTTT
CDR3: CARRDGLAGRNGELFF
V: TRBV5-3
size: NA
J: TRBJ2-2
D: TRBD2

DNA: TGCGCCAGCAGCACCCGCACCAATCAGCCCCAGCATTTT
CDR3: CASSTRTNQPQHF
V: TRBV4-1
size: NA
J: TRBJ1-5
D: NA

DNA: TGTGCCAGCAGCCCCCAGAGCGGGAGTAGGAATGAGCAGTTCTTC
CDR3: CASSPQSGSRNEQFF
V: TRBV7-3
size: few
J: TRBJ2-1
D: TRBD2

DNA: TGCGCCAGCAGCTTGTCTAGCAATCAGCCCCAGCATTTT
CDR3: CASSLSSNQPQHF
V: TRBV5-1
size: NA
J: TRBJ1-5
D: NA

DNA: TGTGCCAGCAGCCTAGACAGGGGAGGGGAGCAGTACTTC
CDR3: CASSLDRGGEQYF
V: TRBV4-2
size: NA
J: TRBJ2-7
D: NA

DNA: TGTGCCAGCAGCTCACGGACTAGCGGGAACTACGAGCAGTACTTC
CDR3: CASSSRTSGNYEQYF
V: TRBV5-4
size: NA
J: TRBJ2-7
D: TRBD2

DNA: TGTGCCAGCTCACCGGGCATTGGTAACTATGGCTACACCTTC
CDR3: CASSPGIGNYGYTF
V: TRBV18
size: NA
J: TRBJ1-2
D: NA

DNA: TGTGCCAGCAGCTTGGCAGCGCAGAGAGGCACCGGGGAGCTGTTTTTT
CDR3: CASSLAAQRGTGELFF
V: TRBV7-3
size: NA
J: TRBJ2-2
D: NA

DNA: TGTGCCAGCAGGCCGACGGTAGCGGGAAACACCGGGGAGCTGTTTTTT
CDR3: CASRPTVAGNTGELFF
V: TRBV27
size: NA
J: TRBJ2-2
D: TRBD2

DNA: TGCGCCAGCAGGCAAGCCCCGGAGAGGAACACTGAAGCTTTCTTT
CDR3: CASRQAPERNTEAFF
V: TRBV5-1
size: NA
J: TRBJ1-1
D: NA

DNA: TGTGCCAGCAGCATCAGGACACGCGCAACTAATGAAAAACTGTTTTTT
CDR3: CASSIRTRATNEKLFF
V: TRBV7-3
size: NA
J: TRBJ1-4
D: NA

DNA: TGTGCCAGCAGTTCCCCCGAGAGAACCGGGGAGCTGTTTTTT
CDR3: CASSSPERTGELFF
V: TRBV28
size: NA
J: TRBJ2-2
D: NA

DNA: TGTGCCAGCAGGAGCAGGGACTACGAGCAGTACTTC
CDR3: CASRSRDYEQYF
V: TRBV28
size: NA
J: TRBJ2-7
D: NA

DNA: TGTGCCAGCAGCCGAGAAGGACAGCAGTACTTC
CDR3: CASSREGQQYF
V: TRBV7-9
size: NA
J: TRBJ2-7
D: NA

DNA: TGCGCCAGCAGTGCTAGCGGGATAAATGAGCAGTTCTTC
CDR3: CASSASGINEQFF
V: TRBV10-1
size: NA
J: TRBJ2-1
D: TRBD2

DNA: TGTGCCAGCAGCCCAGGGACAGAAGAGACCCAGTACTTC
CDR3: CASSPGTEETQYF
V: TRBV7-8
size: NA
J: TRBJ2-5
D: TRBD1

DNA: TGTGCCAGCAGACAGGCTCGGGAGAATTCACCCCTCCACTTT
CDR3: CASRQARENSPLHF
V: TRBV27
size: NA
J: TRBJ1-6
D: NA

DNA: TGTGCCAGCAGCAACTGTCACAGGGGCCACTCCTACGAGCAGTACTTC
CDR3: CASSNCHRGHSYEQYF
V: TRBV21-1
size: NA
J: TRBJ2-7
D: NA

DNA: TGTGCCAGCACCGGAGGGAGGGTCAATGAGCAGTTCTTC
CDR3: CASTGGRVNEQFF
V: TRBV2
size: NA
J: TRBJ2-1
D: TRBD2

DNA: TGCGCCAGCACGGACGTCCAAGAGACCCAGTACTTC
CDR3: CASTDVQETQYF
V: TRBV5-1
size: NA
J: TRBJ2-5
D: NA

DNA: TGTGCCATCACACCAGGGGCATCGGGCGTTGGCTACACCTTC
CDR3: CAITPGASGVGYTF
V: TRBV10-3
size: NA
J: TRBJ1-2
D: NA

DNA: TGTGCCAGCAGTGTATTCGGGTCCGAGACCCAGTACTTC
CDR3: CASSVFGSETQYF
V: TRBV25-1
size: NA
J: TRBJ2-5
D: NA

DNA: TGTGCCAGCAGCTTAAACGGACAACGTTCCGGGGAGCTGTTTTTT
CDR3: CASSLNGQRSGELFF
V: TRBV7-2
size: NA
J: TRBJ2-2
D: NA

DNA: TGCGCCACTAGCGGGAATAGCACAGATACGCAGTATTTT
CDR3: CATSGNSTDTQYF
V: TRBV5-1
size: few
J: TRBJ2-3
D: TRBD2

DNA: TGTGCCAGCAGTGATAGAAACAGCGGAACCTACAATGAGCAGTTCTTC
CDR3: CASSDRNSGTYNEQFF
V: TRBV2
size: NA
J: TRBJ2-1
D: NA

DNA: TGTGCCAGCAGTGTTGGAATGAACACTGAAGCTTTCTTT
CDR3: CASSVGMNTEAFF
V: TRBV2
size: NA
J: TRBJ1-1
D: NA

DNA: TGCGCCAGCAGCCAGACACAGGGCCAAAGGGATGGCTACACCTTC
CDR3: CASSQTQGQRDGYTF
V: TRBV4-3
size: NA
J: TRBJ1-2
D: NA

DNA: TGTGCCACCAAGGGACTAGGCCTCTCCTACGAGCAGTACTTC
CDR3: CATKGLGLSYEQYF
V: TRBV6-1
size: NA
J: TRBJ2-7
D: TRBD2

DNA: TGTGCCAGCAGTGCCCTGACAGTTCTGGCCCAGCATTTT
CDR3: CASSALTVLAQHF
V: TRBV6-1
size: NA
J: TRBJ1-5
D: NA

DNA: TGTGCCAGCTCCCTCGACAGAGAAGCTTTCTTT
CDR3: CASSLDREAFF
V: TRBV18
size: NA
J: TRBJ1-1
D: NA

DNA: TGCGCCAGCAGCTTGTCGATAGCGGGAAACACCGGGGAGCTGTTTTTT
CDR3: CASSLSIAGNTGELFF
V: TRBV5-1
size: NA
J: TRBJ2-2
D: TRBD2

DNA: TGTGCCAGCAGTCGCGCCGTGGATACGCAGTATTTT
CDR3: CASSRAVDTQYF
V: TRBV7-9
size: NA
J: TRBJ2-3
D: NA